The subject of this entry is one T cell receptor (beta chain). The sample comes from a study of T cells expressing NK-cell markers. TCRdb re-called the 5' RACE reads; one entry per CDR3 protein, DNA not given. Its listing shows 250,000 or so distinct CDR3 sequences. CDR3 size: 19 residues. CDR1 and CDR2 (germline): SGHRS, YFSETQ. The material sequenced was blood T cells: a sorted CD56 or NKG2C T cell subset, CD4+ or CD8+ T cells, or bulk PBMC T cells (not recorded which). The receptor was derived from a woman aged 18 to 75 in good health. The V gene is TRBV5-1, the J gene TRBJ2-2; TCRdb picks TRBD2, but there is no DNA to check that call. This CDR3 is CASSPGPPSGGPRVGELFF.